These T cell receptor beta chains were read from a single sample in a study of blood T cell repertoires in COVID-19. Sequenced by immunoSEQ multiplex PCR; TCRdb stores in-frame clones only, minus some. The sample lists approximately 150,000 clones, around 74% occurring once. Sequencing used peripheral blood. The receptors stem from an older woman with COVID-19, enrolled during active disease. Each CDR3 is given without its conserved first and last residue.

>TRBJ2-3|TRBV7-9
ASSSGTSGRSDTQY
>TRBJ2-7|TRBV7-2
ASSLRTGNYEQY
>TRBJ1-1|TRBV11-2
ASSFSQGRNTEAF
>TRBJ2-5|TRBV11-2
ASSLDPRGGAQY
>TRBJ2-2|TRBV7-6
ASRNEMGAGTGELF
>TRBJ1-5|TRBV28
ASSVEPSNQPQH
>TRBJ2-5|TRBV28
ASSLGLAGVAGRQETQY
>TRBJ2-5|TRBV6-5
ASSYGSDQETQY
>TRBJ1-6|TRBV5-1
ASCPNRGNSPLH
>TRBJ2-1|TRBV6-5
ASRLAGGRDEQF
>TRBJ2-5|TRBV18
ASSPIGRGLQETQY
>TRBJ1-2|TRBV9
ASSPGQGAYGYT
>TRBJ2-1|TRBV11-3
ASSLVGGLGEQF
>TRBJ2-2|TRBV11-3
ASSSDRAGGFGELF
>TRBJ1-5|TRBV19
ASSIVGTTQPQH
>TRBJ1-3|TRBV11-2
ASSLVGGPGRNTIY
>TRBJ2-7|TRBV6-2/TRBV6-3
ASSTSDYEQY